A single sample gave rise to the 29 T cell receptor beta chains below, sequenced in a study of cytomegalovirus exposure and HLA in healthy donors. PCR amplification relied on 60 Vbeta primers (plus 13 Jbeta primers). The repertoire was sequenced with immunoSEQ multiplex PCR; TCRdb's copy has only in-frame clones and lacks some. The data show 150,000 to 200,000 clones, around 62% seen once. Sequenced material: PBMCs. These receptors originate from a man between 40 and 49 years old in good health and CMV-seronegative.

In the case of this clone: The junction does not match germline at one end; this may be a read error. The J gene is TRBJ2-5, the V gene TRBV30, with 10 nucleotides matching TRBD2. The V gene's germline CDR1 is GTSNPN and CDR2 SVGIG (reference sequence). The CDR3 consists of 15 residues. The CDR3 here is CAWSPWTSGGEAQYF. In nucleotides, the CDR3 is TGTGCCTGGAGTCCCTGGACTAGCGGCGGAGAGGCCCAGTACTTC.

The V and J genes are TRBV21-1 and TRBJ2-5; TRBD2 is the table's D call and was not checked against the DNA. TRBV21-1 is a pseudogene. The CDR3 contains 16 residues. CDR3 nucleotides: TGTGCCAGCAGCAAAGCCTTGTGTCGGGTACAAGAGACCCAGTACTTC. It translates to CASSKALCRVQETQYF.

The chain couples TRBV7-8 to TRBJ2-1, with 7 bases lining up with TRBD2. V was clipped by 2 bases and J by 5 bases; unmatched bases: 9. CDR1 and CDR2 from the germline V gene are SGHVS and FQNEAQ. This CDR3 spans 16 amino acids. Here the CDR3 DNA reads TGTGCCAGCAGCTTATCCCGGACTAGGGAGAACAATGAGCAGTTCTTC. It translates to CASSLSRTRENNEQFF.

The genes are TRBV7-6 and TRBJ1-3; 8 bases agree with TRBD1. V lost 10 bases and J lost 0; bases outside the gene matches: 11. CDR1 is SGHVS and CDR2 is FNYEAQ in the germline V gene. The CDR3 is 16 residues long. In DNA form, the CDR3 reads TGTGCCACCTTCGACAGGGGCGCGGACTCTGGAAACACCATATATTTT. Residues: CATFDRGADSGNTIYF.

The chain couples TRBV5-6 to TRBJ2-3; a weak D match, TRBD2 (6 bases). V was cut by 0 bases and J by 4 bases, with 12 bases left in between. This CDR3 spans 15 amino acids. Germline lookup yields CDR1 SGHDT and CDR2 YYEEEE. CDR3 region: CASSLEGAGADTQYF. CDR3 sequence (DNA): TGTGCCAGCAGCTTGGAGGGAGCGGGCGCAGATACGCAGTATTTT.

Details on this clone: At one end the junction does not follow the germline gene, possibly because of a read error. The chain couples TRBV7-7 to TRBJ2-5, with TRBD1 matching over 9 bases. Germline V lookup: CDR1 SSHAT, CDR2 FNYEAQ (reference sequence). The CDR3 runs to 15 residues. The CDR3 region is CASSPLGQGQETQYF. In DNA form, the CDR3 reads TGTGCTAGCAGCCCCTTAGGACAGGGGCAAGAGACCCAGTACTTC.

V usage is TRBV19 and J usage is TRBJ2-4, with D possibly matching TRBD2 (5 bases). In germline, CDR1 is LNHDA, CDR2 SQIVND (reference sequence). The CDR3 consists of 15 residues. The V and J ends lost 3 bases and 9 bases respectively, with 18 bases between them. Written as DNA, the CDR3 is TGTGCCAGTAGTATCGAGGCGGGTCGTTGGGTCATTCAGTACTTC. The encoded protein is CASSIEAGRWVIQYF.

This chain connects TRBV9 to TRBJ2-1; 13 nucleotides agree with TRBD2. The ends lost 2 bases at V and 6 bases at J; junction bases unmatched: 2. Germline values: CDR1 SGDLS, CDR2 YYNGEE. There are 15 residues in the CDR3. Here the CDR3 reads CASSVTSGRVNEQFF. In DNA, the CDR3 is TGTGCCAGCAGCGTCACTAGCGGGAGGGTCAATGAGCAGTTCTTC.

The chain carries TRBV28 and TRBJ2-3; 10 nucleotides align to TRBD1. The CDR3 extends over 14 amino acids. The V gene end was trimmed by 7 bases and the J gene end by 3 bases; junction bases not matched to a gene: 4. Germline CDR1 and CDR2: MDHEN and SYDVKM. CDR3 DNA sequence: TGTGCCAGCATTGGGGACAGGGGAACAGATACGCAGTATTTT. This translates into CASIGDRGTDTQYF. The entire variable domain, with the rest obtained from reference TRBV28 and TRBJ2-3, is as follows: DVKVTQSSRYLVKRTGEKVFLECVQDMDHENMFWYRQDPGLGLRLIYFSYDVKMKEKGDIPEGYSVSREKKERFSLILESASTNQTSMYLCASIGDRGTDTQYFGPGTRLTVL.

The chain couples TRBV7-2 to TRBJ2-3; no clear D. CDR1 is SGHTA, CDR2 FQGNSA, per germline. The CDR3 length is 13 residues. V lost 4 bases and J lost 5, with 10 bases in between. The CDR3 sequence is CASSSDLGDTQYF. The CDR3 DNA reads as TGTGCCAGCAGCTCCGACCTAGGAGATACGCAGTATTTT. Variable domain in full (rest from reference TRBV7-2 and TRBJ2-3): GAGVSQSPSNKVTEKGKDVELRCDPISGHTALYWYRQSLGQGLEFLIYFQGNSAPDKSGLPSDRFSAERTGGSVSTLTIQRTQQEDSAVYLCASSSDLGDTQYFGPGTRLTVL.

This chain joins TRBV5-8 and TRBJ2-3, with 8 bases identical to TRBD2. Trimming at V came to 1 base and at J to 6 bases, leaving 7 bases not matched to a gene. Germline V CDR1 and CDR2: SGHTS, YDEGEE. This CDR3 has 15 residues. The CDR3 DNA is TGTGCCAGCAGCTTGAACGGGGGGGCCGGGGATACGCAGTATTTT. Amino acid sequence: CASSLNGGAGDTQYF. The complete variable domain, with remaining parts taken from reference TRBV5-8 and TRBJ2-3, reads EAGVTQSPTHLIKTRGQQATLRCSPISGHTSVYWYQQALGLGLQFLLWYDEGEERNRGNFPPRFSGRQFPNYSSELNVNALELEDSALYLCASSLNGGAGDTQYFGPGTRLTVL.

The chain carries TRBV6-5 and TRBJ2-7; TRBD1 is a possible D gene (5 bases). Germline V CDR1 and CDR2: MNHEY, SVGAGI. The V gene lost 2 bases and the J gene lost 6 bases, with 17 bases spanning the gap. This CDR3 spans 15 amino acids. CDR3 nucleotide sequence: TGTGCCAGCAGTTACAACATAGCCCAGGGCGGCGAGCAGTACTTC. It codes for CASSYNIAQGGEQYF.

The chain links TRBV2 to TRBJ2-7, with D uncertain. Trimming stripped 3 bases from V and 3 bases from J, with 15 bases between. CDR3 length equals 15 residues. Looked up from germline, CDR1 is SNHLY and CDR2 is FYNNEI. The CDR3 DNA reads TGTGCCAGCAGTGACGTAGGAGCGCCTGGCTACGAGCAGTACTTC. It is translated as CASSDVGAPGYEQYF.

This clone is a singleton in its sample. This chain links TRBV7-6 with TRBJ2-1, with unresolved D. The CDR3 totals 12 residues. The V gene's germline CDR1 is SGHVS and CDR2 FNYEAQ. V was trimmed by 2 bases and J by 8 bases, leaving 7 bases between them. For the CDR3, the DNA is TGTGCCAGCAGCTTACGCGAAGATGAGCAGTTCTTC. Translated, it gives CASSLREDEQFF.

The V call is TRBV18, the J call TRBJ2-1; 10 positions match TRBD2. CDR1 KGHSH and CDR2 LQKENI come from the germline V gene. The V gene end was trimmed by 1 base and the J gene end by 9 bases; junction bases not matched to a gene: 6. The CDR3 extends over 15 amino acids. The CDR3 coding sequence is TGTGCCAGCTCACCACAGCCTAGCGGGAGCTTTGAGCAGTTCTTC. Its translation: CASSPQPSGSFEQFF.

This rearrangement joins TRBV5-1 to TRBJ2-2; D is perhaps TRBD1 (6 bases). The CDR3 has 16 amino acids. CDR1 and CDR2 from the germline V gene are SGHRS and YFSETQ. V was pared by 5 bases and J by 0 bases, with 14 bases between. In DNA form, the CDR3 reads TGCGCCAGCAGGGATACAGGGACCGCGAACACCGGGGAGCTGTTTTTT. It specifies CASRDTGTANTGELFF.

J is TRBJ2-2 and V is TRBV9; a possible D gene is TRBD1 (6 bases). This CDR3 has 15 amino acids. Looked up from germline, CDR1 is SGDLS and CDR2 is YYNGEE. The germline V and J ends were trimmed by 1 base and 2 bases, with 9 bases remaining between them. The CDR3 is CASSVWDTNTGELFF. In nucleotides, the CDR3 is TGTGCCAGCAGCGTATGGGACACCAACACCGGGGAGCTGTTTTTT.

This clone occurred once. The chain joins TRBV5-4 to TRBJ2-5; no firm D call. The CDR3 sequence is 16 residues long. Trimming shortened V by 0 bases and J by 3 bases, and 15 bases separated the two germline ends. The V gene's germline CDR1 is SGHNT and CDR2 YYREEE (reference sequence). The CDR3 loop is CASSLAREASKETQYF. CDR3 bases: TGTGCCAGCAGCTTGGCCAGAGAGGCGAGTAAAGAGACCCAGTACTTC.

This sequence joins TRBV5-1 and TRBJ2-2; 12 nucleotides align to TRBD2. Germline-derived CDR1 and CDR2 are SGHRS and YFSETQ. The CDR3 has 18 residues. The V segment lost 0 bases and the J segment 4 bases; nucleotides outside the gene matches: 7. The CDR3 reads CASSLVPSGRVATGELFF. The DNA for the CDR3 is TGCGCCAGCAGCTTGGTTCCTAGCGGGAGGGTGGCCACCGGGGAGCTGTTTTTT.

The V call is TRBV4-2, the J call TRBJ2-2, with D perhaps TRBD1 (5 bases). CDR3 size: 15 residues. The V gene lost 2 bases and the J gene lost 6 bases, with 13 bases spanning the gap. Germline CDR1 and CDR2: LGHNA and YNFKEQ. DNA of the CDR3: TGTGCCAGCAGCCAAAAGCAGGGCAGGGCCGGGGAGCTGTTTTTT. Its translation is CASSQKQGRAGELFF.

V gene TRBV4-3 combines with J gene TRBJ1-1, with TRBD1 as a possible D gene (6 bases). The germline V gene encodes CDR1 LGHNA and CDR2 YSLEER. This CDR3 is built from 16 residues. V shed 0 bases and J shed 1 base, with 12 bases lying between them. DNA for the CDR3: TGCGCCAGCAGCCAAGATCGAGGGGGTGCGAACACTGAAGCTTTCTTT. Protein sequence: CASSQDRGGANTEAFF.

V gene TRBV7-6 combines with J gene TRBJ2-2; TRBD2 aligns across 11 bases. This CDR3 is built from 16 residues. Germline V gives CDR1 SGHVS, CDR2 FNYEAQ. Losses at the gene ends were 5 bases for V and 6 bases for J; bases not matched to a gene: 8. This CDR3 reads CASSPRLSGGAGELFF. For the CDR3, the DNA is TGTGCCAGCAGCCCCCGACTTAGCGGGGGGGCCGGGGAGCTGTTTTTT.

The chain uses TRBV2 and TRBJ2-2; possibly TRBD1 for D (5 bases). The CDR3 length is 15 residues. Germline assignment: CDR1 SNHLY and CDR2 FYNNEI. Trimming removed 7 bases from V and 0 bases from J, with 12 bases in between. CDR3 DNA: TGTGCCAGCAAGTTGGGGCTTACGAACACCGGGGAGCTGTTTTTT. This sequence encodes CASKLGLTNTGELFF.

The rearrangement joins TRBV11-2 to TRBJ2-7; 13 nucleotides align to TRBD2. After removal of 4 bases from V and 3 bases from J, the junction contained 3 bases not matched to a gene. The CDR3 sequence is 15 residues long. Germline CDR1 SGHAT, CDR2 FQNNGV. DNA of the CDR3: TGTGCCAGCAGCTACAGGACTAGCGGGAGCTACGAGCAGTACTTC. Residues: CASSYRTSGSYEQYF.

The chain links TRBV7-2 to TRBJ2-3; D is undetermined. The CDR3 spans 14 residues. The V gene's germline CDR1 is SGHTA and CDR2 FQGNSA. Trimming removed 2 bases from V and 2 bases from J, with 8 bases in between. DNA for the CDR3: TGTGCCAGCAGCTTATATAGAAACACAGATACGCAGTATTTT. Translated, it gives CASSLYRNTDTQYF. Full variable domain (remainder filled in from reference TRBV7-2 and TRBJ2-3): GAGVSQSPSNKVTEKGKDVELRCDPISGHTALYWYRQSLGQGLEFLIYFQGNSAPDKSGLPSDRFSAERTGGSVSTLTIQRTQQEDSAVYLCASSLYRNTDTQYFGPGTRLTVL.

CDR3 in DNA: TGTGCGGTGGGCGTGCCCTACGAGCAGTACTTC. This codes for CAVGVPYEQYF. This rearrangement joins TRBV19 to TRBJ2-7; the D is unclear. This CDR3 region has 11 residues. Germline V lookup: CDR1 LNHDA, CDR2 SQIVND (reference sequence).

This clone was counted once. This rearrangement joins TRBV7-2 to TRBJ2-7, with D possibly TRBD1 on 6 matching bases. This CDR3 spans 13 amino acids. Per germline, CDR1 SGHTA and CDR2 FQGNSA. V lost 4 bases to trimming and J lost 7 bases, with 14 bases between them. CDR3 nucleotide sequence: TGTGCCAGCAGCTCCGGACAGCCTGGGGAGCAGTACTTC. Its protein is CASSSGQPGEQYF.

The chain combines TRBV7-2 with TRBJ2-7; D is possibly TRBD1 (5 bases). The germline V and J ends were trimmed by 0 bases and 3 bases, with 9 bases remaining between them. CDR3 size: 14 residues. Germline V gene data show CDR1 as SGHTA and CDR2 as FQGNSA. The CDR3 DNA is TGTGCCAGCAGCTTAGCGAGCAGGGACTACGAGCAGTACTTC. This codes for CASSLASRDYEQYF.

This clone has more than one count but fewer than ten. The CDR3, as DNA: TGTGCCAGCTCGCCGGGACAGGTGTTCTCTGGGGCCAACGTCCTGACTTTC. Its protein is CASSPGQVFSGANVLTF. This sequence joins TRBV18 and TRBJ2-6, with 8 positions matching TRBD1. After removal of 6 bases from V and 0 bases from J, the junction contained 7 bases not matched to a gene. Germline lookup yields CDR1 KGHSH and CDR2 LQKENI. The CDR3 has 17 amino acids.